The entry below gives a single TCR beta chain sequence along with its context. Its specificity is not known. Data came from immunoSEQ multiplex PCR; TCRdb stores just in-frame clones and leaves some out. The table has 170,000 or so clones, around 84% seen once. These data belong to a study of cytomegalovirus exposure and HLA in healthy donors. About the research overall: The same platform was used for the roughly 120 validation repertoires and the roughly 600 first-cohort repertoires, a later analysis reported.

V was shortened by 2 bases and J by 7 bases, with 9 bases between the two germline ends. CDR3 length: 13 residues. CDR1 and CDR2 (germline): MNHEY, SVGAGI. Study results and limitations: Using the classifier, cytomegalovirus status was reportedly diagnosed with high specificity and sensitivity. The finding came from a later analysis; first-cohort TCR clusters tended to co-occur in the approximately 120 validation repertoires. While the bulk of TCR sequences proved rare, some public TCRs turned up in many donors.

The receptor was derived from a man between 18 and 29 years old in good health and CMV-seropositive. The sequenced material came from PBMCs. The V call is TRBV6-5, the J call TRBJ2-1; the D is unclear. Here the CDR3 reads CASSYAFANEQFF. DNA of the CDR3: TGTGCCAGCAGTTACGCCTTCGCGAATGAGCAGTTCTTC.